Sequencing of this T cell receptor beta chain was carried out in a study of cytomegalovirus exposure and HLA in healthy donors. Study summary: Caucasian-associated ancestry cluster membership applied to about four fifths of some 400 genotyped donors.

Study findings and constraints: Among the sequence variants, a highly shared cluster was likely an artifact of sequencing.

Germline lookup yields CDR1 KGHSH and CDR2 LQKENI. The CDR3 is 17 amino acids. V was trimmed by 5 bases and J by 5 bases, leaving 22 bases between them. A note on this clone: Antigen specificity is unknown.

60 Vbeta and 13 Jbeta primers were used in PCR. Profiled with immunoSEQ multiplex PCR; TCRdb holds only in-frame clones, not every one. Among some 180,000 clones listed, approximately 82% were seen once. V is TRBV18 and J is TRBJ2-1, with D tentatively TRBD1 (6 bases). This TCR derives from a girl aged 2-10 years in good health and CMV-seropositive. The sequenced sample consisted of PBMCs. This CDR3 is CASSNQISGQPNNEQFF. For the CDR3, the DNA is TGTGCCAGCTCAAACCAGATCTCAGGACAGCCCAACAATGAGCAGTTCTTC.